This T cell receptor (beta chain) was captured by sequencing in a study of T cells in localized non-small cell lung cancer. Sequenced by immunoSEQ multiplex PCR; TCRdb stores in-frame clones only, minus some. The sample has 23,000 or so clones, nearly 90% seen once. CDR3 length: 15 amino acids. The germline V gene encodes CDR1 ENHRY and CDR2 SYGVKD. Points from the study as a whole: It was uninvolved adjacent lung that showed the highest T cell clonality, exceeding tumor. Patients showing higher blood T cell density tended to see longer overall survival. For the top 100 tumor clones, a median approximately 50 also appeared in adjacent lung. Heterogeneity is still possible, as just one tumor region was sequenced.

In regard to this clone: Its matching antigen is unknown. At one end, the junction sequence differs from germline, possibly due to a read error.

This chain joins TRBV10-3 and TRBJ2-6; 7 bases map to TRBD1. The sequenced sample was peripheral blood mononuclear cells, obtained before any cancer treatment. This TCR was sampled from a male donor at least 60 years old with stage II lung adenocarcinoma. CDR3 protein: CAISGNRGGSNVLTF. DNA of the CDR3: TGTGCCATCAGTGGCAACAGGGGTGGGTCCAACGTCCTGACTTTC.